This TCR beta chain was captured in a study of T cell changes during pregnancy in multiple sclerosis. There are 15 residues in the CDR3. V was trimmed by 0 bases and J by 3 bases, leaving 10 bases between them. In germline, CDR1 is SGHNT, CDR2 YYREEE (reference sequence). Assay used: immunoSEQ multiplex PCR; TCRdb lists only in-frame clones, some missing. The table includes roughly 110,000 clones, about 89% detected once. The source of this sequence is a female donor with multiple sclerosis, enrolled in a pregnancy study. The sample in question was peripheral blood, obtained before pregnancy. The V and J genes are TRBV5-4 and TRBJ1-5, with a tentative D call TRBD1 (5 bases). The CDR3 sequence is CASSLVPGPNQPQHF. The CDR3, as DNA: TGTGCCAGCAGCTTGGTGCCAGGGCCCAATCAGCCCCAGCATTTT.